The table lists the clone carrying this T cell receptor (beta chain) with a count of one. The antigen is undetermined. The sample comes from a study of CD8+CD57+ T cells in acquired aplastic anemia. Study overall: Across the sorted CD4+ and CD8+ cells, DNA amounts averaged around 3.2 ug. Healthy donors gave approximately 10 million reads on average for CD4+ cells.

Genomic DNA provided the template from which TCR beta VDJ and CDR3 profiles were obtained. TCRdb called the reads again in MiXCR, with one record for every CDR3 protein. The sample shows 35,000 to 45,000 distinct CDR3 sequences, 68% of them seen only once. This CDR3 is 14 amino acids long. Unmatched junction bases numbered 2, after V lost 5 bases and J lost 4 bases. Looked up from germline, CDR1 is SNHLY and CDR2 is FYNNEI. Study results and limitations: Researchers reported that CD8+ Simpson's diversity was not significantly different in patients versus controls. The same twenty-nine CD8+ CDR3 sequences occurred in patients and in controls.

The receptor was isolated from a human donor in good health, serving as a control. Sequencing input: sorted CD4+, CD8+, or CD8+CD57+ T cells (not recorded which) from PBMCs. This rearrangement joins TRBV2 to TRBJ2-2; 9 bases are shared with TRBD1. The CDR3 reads CASSTTGGTGELFF. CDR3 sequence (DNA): TGTGCCAGCAGTACGACAGGGGGCACCGGGGAGCTGTTTTTT.